These T cell receptor beta chains were read from a single sample in a study of blood T cells in healthy people across ages. TCRdb itself ran the 5' RACE reads through MiXCR, one entry per CDR3 protein. The table lists 1.5 million to 2 million distinct CDR3 sequences, 30% to 40% of them singletons. Input material: blood. These TCRs come from a woman under 40 in good health. Both conserved end residues are part of each CDR3. Each record gives: V gene, clone size, J gene, D gene, CDR3 DNA, CDR3 protein. The D gene is left open where the match is weak. Size values are once, few and many counts, or a class for expanded clones, and some rows have none.

v_gene: TRBV27
abundance: -
j_gene: TRBJ2-7
d_gene: -
CDR3nt: TGTGCCAGCAGCCAATCGGGTAGCGAGCAGTACTTC
CDR3aa: CASSQSGSEQYF

v_gene: TRBV27
abundance: -
j_gene: TRBJ1-2
d_gene: -
CDR3nt: TGTGCCAGCAATTTACAAGGGACTATGGGTTATGGCTACACCTTC
CDR3aa: CASNLQGTMGYGYTF

v_gene: TRBV27
abundance: few
j_gene: TRBJ2-7
d_gene: -
CDR3nt: TGTGCCAGCAGTTTTGATGGGGCTAGCTCCTACGAGCAGTACTTC
CDR3aa: CASSFDGASSYEQYF

v_gene: TRBV6-5
abundance: few
j_gene: TRBJ2-1
d_gene: -
CDR3nt: TGTGCCAGCAGTTACGTGACAGGTCCGGGCGATGAGCAGTTCTTC
CDR3aa: CASSYVTGPGDEQFF

v_gene: TRBV15
abundance: -
j_gene: TRBJ2-5
d_gene: -
CDR3nt: TGTGCCACCAGCAGATCAGGGGTGGAAGAGACCCAGTACTTC
CDR3aa: CATSRSGVEETQYF

v_gene: TRBV28
abundance: few
j_gene: TRBJ2-1
d_gene: -
CDR3nt: TGTGCCAGCAGTTTCGTGGGTAATGAGCAGTTCTTC
CDR3aa: CASSFVGNEQFF

v_gene: TRBV27
abundance: few
j_gene: TRBJ1-2
d_gene: -
CDR3nt: TGTGCCAGCAGTTCCGCTGCGGGGGCGGGCGGCTACACCTTC
CDR3aa: CASSSAAGAGGYTF

v_gene: TRBV7-9
abundance: -
j_gene: TRBJ1-3
d_gene: -
CDR3nt: TGTGCCACCAGCCGGGGACGAAACACCATATATTTT
CDR3aa: CATSRGRNTIYF

v_gene: TRBV20-1
abundance: few
j_gene: TRBJ2-4
d_gene: -
CDR3nt: TGCAGTGCTAGGGGGGAGGAGCTCGTGGTAAACATTCAGTACTTC
CDR3aa: CSARGEELVVNIQYF

v_gene: TRBV7-6
abundance: -
j_gene: TRBJ2-7
d_gene: TRBD2
CDR3nt: TGTGCCAGCAGCTCCGGGACTAGCGAGTATAATGAGCAGTACTTC
CDR3aa: CASSSGTSEYNEQYF

v_gene: TRBV12-3/TRBV12-4
abundance: -
j_gene: TRBJ1-1
d_gene: TRBD1
CDR3nt: TGTGCCAGCAGTTTGGCGGAGCAGGGGGGGTATATACCCTCGCCGAACACTGAAGCTTTCTTT
CDR3aa: CASSLAEQGGYIPSPNTEAFF

v_gene: TRBV12-3/TRBV12-4
abundance: few
j_gene: TRBJ2-1
d_gene: TRBD2
CDR3nt: TGTGCCAGCATTTCTTACGCCGGGGGGGGCGGGGTGTACAATGAGCAGTTCTTC
CDR3aa: CASISYAGGGGVYNEQFF

v_gene: TRBV20-1
abundance: -
j_gene: TRBJ1-6
d_gene: -
CDR3nt: TGCAGTGCGAGACCCCCCGGGGTTGGACCAACACCCCTCCACTTT
CDR3aa: CSARPPGVGPTPLHF

v_gene: TRBV7-9
abundance: few
j_gene: TRBJ2-7
d_gene: -
CDR3nt: TGTGCCAGCAGCCATTCTCTCATCGCGGGGGAGCAGTACTTC
CDR3aa: CASSHSLIAGEQYF

v_gene: TRBV15
abundance: -
j_gene: TRBJ1-2
d_gene: -
CDR3nt: TGTGCCACGGCGGCGGAGGGGGATGAAGGTGGCTACACCTTC
CDR3aa: CATAAEGDEGGYTF

v_gene: TRBV5-1
abundance: -
j_gene: TRBJ2-7
d_gene: TRBD1
CDR3nt: TGCGCCAGCAGTTCCCTCCCGACAGGGGTGGGCGAGCAGTACTTC
CDR3aa: CASSSLPTGVGEQYF

v_gene: TRBV6-1
abundance: -
j_gene: TRBJ1-4
d_gene: -
CDR3nt: TGTGCCAGCAGTGCGGCTAAGGGTGGTAATGAAAAACTGTTTTTT
CDR3aa: CASSAAKGGNEKLFF

v_gene: TRBV4-1
abundance: few
j_gene: TRBJ2-1
d_gene: TRBD1
CDR3nt: TGCGCCAGCAGCCAAGACCAGGGGGTGGGAAGCAATGAGCAGTTCTTC
CDR3aa: CASSQDQGVGSNEQFF

v_gene: TRBV20-1
abundance: few
j_gene: TRBJ1-2
d_gene: TRBD1
CDR3nt: TGCAGTGCTGGAAGGGACAGGGAGGATGGCTACACCTTC
CDR3aa: CSAGRDREDGYTF

v_gene: TRBV20-1
abundance: few
j_gene: TRBJ1-5
d_gene: -
CDR3nt: TGCAGTGCCCGGACGGCCTCCGGCCATCAGCCCCAGCATTTT
CDR3aa: CSARTASGHQPQHF

v_gene: TRBV20-1
abundance: -
j_gene: TRBJ2-2
d_gene: TRBD1
CDR3nt: TGCAGTGCCCGGGCCGTGGGACAGCAAAACACCGGGGAGCTGTTTTTT
CDR3aa: CSARAVGQQNTGELFF

v_gene: TRBV5-1
abundance: -
j_gene: TRBJ2-5
d_gene: -
CDR3nt: TGCGCCAGCAGCTGGGCCGGCGATTTGGGAGAGACCCAGTACTTC
CDR3aa: CASSWAGDLGETQYF

v_gene: TRBV12-5
abundance: -
j_gene: TRBJ2-1
d_gene: TRBD2
CDR3nt: TGTGCTAGTGGTTTGGCAGGACTAGCGGGAGCGAGTTACAATGAGCAGTTCTTC
CDR3aa: CASGLAGLAGASYNEQFF

v_gene: TRBV30
abundance: -
j_gene: TRBJ1-5
d_gene: -
CDR3nt: TGTGCCTGGAGCGGATCTCGGGGGGTGGGGAGCAATCAGCCCCAGCATTTT
CDR3aa: CAWSGSRGVGSNQPQHF

v_gene: TRBV7-3
abundance: few
j_gene: TRBJ2-1
d_gene: TRBD2
CDR3nt: TGTGCCAGCAGCCCAAAGGCGGTAACTAGCGGGGTTTACAATGAGCAGTTCTTC
CDR3aa: CASSPKAVTSGVYNEQFF

v_gene: TRBV6-2/TRBV6-3
abundance: -
j_gene: TRBJ1-5
d_gene: -
CDR3nt: TGTGCCAGCACAGGACGGCCGTATAGCAATCAGCCCCAGCATTTT
CDR3aa: CASTGRPYSNQPQHF

v_gene: TRBV5-1
abundance: -
j_gene: TRBJ2-7
d_gene: TRBD1
CDR3nt: TGCGCCAGCAGCACCGGGACAGGGGGTAGCAACGAGCAGTACTTC
CDR3aa: CASSTGTGGSNEQYF

v_gene: TRBV3-1
abundance: -
j_gene: TRBJ1-1
d_gene: -
CDR3nt: TGTGTCAGCACCCCTGGGACCACCCTGGGAAACACTGAAGCTTTCTTT
CDR3aa: CVSTPGTTLGNTEAFF

v_gene: TRBV27
abundance: few
j_gene: TRBJ2-7
d_gene: TRBD1
CDR3nt: TGTGCCAGCAGAGGACAGGGACTGGGGGAGCAGTACTTC
CDR3aa: CASRGQGLGEQYF

v_gene: TRBV11-2
abundance: few
j_gene: TRBJ1-2
d_gene: -
CDR3nt: TGTGCCAGCAGCGCCACAACCGGCTACACCTTC
CDR3aa: CASSATTGYTF

v_gene: TRBV6-5
abundance: -
j_gene: TRBJ2-3
d_gene: TRBD2
CDR3nt: TGTGCCAGCTCGCAACTAGCGGACACAGATACGCAGTATTTT
CDR3aa: CASSQLADTDTQYF

v_gene: TRBV7-2
abundance: -
j_gene: TRBJ2-1
d_gene: -
CDR3nt: TGTGCCAGCAGCATAACAGGGGGGGGATGTAATGAGCAGTTCTTC
CDR3aa: CASSITGGGCNEQFF

v_gene: TRBV9
abundance: once
j_gene: TRBJ1-2
d_gene: -
CDR3nt: TGTGCCAGCAGCCCTAATCCGGGGGGCGAAGGCTATGGCTACACCTTC
CDR3aa: CASSPNPGGEGYGYTF

v_gene: TRBV24-1
abundance: -
j_gene: TRBJ2-2
d_gene: TRBD1
CDR3nt: TGTGCCACCAGTGATGCTTCCAGGGGGCCCACCGGGGAGCTGTTTTTT
CDR3aa: CATSDASRGPTGELFF

v_gene: TRBV5-5
abundance: -
j_gene: TRBJ2-1
d_gene: TRBD2
CDR3nt: TGTGCCAGCAGCTGGGGACTAGCGGGTTTCAATGAGCAGTTCTTC
CDR3aa: CASSWGLAGFNEQFF

v_gene: TRBV4-2
abundance: many
j_gene: TRBJ1-2
d_gene: TRBD1
CDR3nt: TGTGCCAGCAGCCAAGTACCAGGGGGTAACTATGGCTACACCTTC
CDR3aa: CASSQVPGGNYGYTF

v_gene: TRBV28
abundance: -
j_gene: TRBJ2-1
d_gene: TRBD1
CDR3nt: TGTGCCAGCAGTCCAAGCTCGGGACAGGGTTCGTTCTTC
CDR3aa: CASSPSSGQGSFF

v_gene: TRBV7-9
abundance: -
j_gene: TRBJ2-5
d_gene: -
CDR3nt: TGTGCCAGCATCCCCCGGGAGACCCAGTACTTC
CDR3aa: CASIPRETQYF

v_gene: TRBV7-8
abundance: -
j_gene: TRBJ2-3
d_gene: TRBD1
CDR3nt: TGTGCCAGCAGCTTAGGGGACAGATACACAGATGCGCAGTATTTT
CDR3aa: CASSLGDRYTDAQYF